Below, one TCR beta chain is given with its context. The germline V and J ends were trimmed by 4 bases and 4 bases, with 14 bases remaining between them. Germline-derived CDR1 and CDR2 are LNHNV and YYDKDF (reference sequence). The CDR3 is made up of 15 amino acids. Produced via immunoSEQ multiplex PCR; TCRdb's table is partial and in-frame only. This sample has 100,000 to 150,000 clones; more than 85% occur once, and the top ten carry approximately 1.7%. The sample is drawn from a study of control samples from healthy donors and cancer patients. Sequences were obtained from PBMCs. The clonotype originates from a man in his fifties or sixties with head and neck cancer. The chain links TRBV15 to TRBJ1-5; no firm D call. CDR3 sequence reads: CATSTPVEPNQPQHF. The CDR3 nucleotides read TGTGCCACCAGCACCCCGGTAGAACCGAATCAGCCCCAGCATTTT.